This paragraph covers one TCR beta chain sequence. This entry is derived from a study of blood T cells in healthy people across ages. A sample-barcoded 5' primer and a J-beta primer mix were used in a second PCR of roughly 6 to 11 cycles. TCRdb used MiXCR to reprocess the 5' RACE reads, holding one entry per CDR3 protein. The data contain some 1.5 million distinct CDR3 sequences, roughly 27% of them singletons. The CDR3 consists of 13 residues. Germline loops: CDR1 MDHEN, CDR2 SYDVKM. V lost 6 bases and J 7 bases, leaving 12 bases between the germline ends. Per-sample PBMC isolation yielded at least 6.5 million cells.

Specimen: blood. This TCR was recovered from a young woman in good health. V and J are TRBV28 and TRBJ2-2; the D gene is possibly TRBD1 (6 bases). This CDR3 reads CASRERDIGELFF. The CDR3 bases are TGTGCCAGCAGAGAACGGGACATCGGGGAGCTGTTTTTT. Combining the CDR3 with reference TRBV28 and TRBJ2-2 gives the whole variable domain DVKVTQSSRYLVKRTGEKVFLECVQDMDHENMFWYRQDPGLGLRLIYFSYDVKMKEKGDIPEGYSVSREKKERFSLILESASTNQTSMYLCASRERDIGELFFGEGSRLTVL.